The 23 T cell receptor beta chains below all came from one sample that was sequenced in a study of circulating tumor DNA in untreated peripheral T-cell lymphoma. Produced via immunoSEQ multiplex PCR; TCRdb's table is partial and in-frame only. The data show approximately 10,000 clones, about 75% seen once. Sequencing input: tumor tissue. All receptors come from a human donor with peripheral T-cell lymphoma.

This sequence joins TRBV6-8 and TRBJ1-2; no reliable D call. The V end was cut by 6 bases, the J end by 2 bases, with 19 bases between. Germline V gene sequence: CDR1 MNHGY, CDR2 SAAAGT. CDR3 length: 16 residues. CDR3 DNA: TGTGCCAGCAGGCCCCTTTTCAATAGGAAGAACTATGGCTACACCTTC. As protein: CASRPLFNRKNYGYTF.

V is TRBV19 and J is TRBJ2-5; perhaps TRBD2 as D (6 bases). Per germline, CDR1 LNHDA and CDR2 SQIVND (reference sequence). The CDR3 is 14 residues long. Deletions cut 5 bases from V and 2 bases from J, with 12 bases between. CDR3 sequence (DNA): TGTGCCAGTAGTGCGGGGTTGCTTCAAGAGACCCAGTACTTC. Amino acid sequence: CASSAGLLQETQYF.

The chain employs TRBV6-8 and TRBJ1-6; D gene ambiguous. With 6 bases removed from V and 4 bases from J, the gap between germline ends came to 16 bases. CDR1 and CDR2 (germline): MNHGY, SAAAGT. This CDR3 has 16 amino acids. This CDR3 is CASRRPSRGYNSPLHF. CDR3 in DNA: TGTGCCAGCAGACGACCCTCCCGCGGGTATAATTCACCCCTCCACTTT.

V gene TRBV19 combines with J gene TRBJ1-2; the D is unclear. The germline V gene encodes CDR1 LNHDA and CDR2 SQIVND (reference sequence). There are 14 residues in the CDR3. Trimming removed 0 bases from V and 4 bases from J, with 9 bases in between. CDR3 amino acids: CASSIEGRTYGYTF. For the CDR3, the DNA is TGTGCCAGTAGTATAGAGGGCAGGACCTATGGCTACACCTTC.

CDR3 coding DNA: TGTGCCAGAAGCTTGGCAAGGGGGCGAAGAACGAAAACCGGGGAGCTGTTTTTT. Translated, it gives CARSLARGRRTKTGELFF. The chain combines TRBV7-5 with TRBJ2-2; the D segment call TRBD1 is taken from the table without a DNA check. TRBV7-5 is designated a pseudogene. The CDR3 loop spans 18 amino acids.

This chain joins TRBV10-2 and TRBJ2-6; the D call may be TRBD1 or TRBD2 (5 bases each). Trimming shortened V by 8 bases and J by 1 base, and 18 bases separated the two germline ends. Germline V CDR1 and CDR2: WSHSY, SAAADI. This CDR3 spans 17 amino acids. The CDR3 DNA reads as TGCGCCAGCGAGGGGCGGGCTCGGGGATCTGGGGCCAACGTCCTGACTTTC. It is translated as CASEGRARGSGANVLTF.

This clone has more than one count but fewer than ten. This chain connects TRBV6-8 to TRBJ1-1; the D is unclear. V was trimmed by 6 bases and J by 1 base, leaving 12 bases between them. The CDR3 has 14 residues. Germline CDR1 and CDR2: MNHGY and SAAAGT. CDR3 in DNA: TGTGCCAGCAGCCCCTGGATGGGGAACACTGAAGCTTTCTTT. Amino acids: CASSPWMGNTEAFF.

The V call is TRBV27, the J call TRBJ2-3, with D tentatively TRBD1 (6 bases). The germline V and J ends were trimmed by 6 bases and 2 bases, with 12 bases remaining between them. CDR1 and CDR2 from the germline V gene are MNHEY and SMNVEV (reference sequence). The CDR3 contains 14 residues. DNA for the CDR3: TGTGCCAGCAGGCCCGGGACACACACAGATACGCAGTATTTT. Translation: CASRPGTHTDTQYF.

This clone showed up just a few times. The rearrangement links TRBV6-8 to TRBJ1-6; D might be TRBD1 (5 bases). CDR3 length: 12 amino acids. The germline V gene encodes CDR1 MNHGY and CDR2 SAAAGT. Trimming cost V 9 bases and J 8 bases, with 11 bases left between them. The CDR3 bases are TGTGCCAGTTCTGGAGGGGATTCACCCCTCCACTTT. It specifies CASSGGDSPLHF.

The V call is TRBV30, the J call TRBJ2-2; D is unresolved. Trimming cost V 0 bases and J 6 bases, with 17 bases left between them. The germline CDR1 and CDR2 sequences are GTSNPN and SVGIG (reference sequence). The CDR3 has 16 residues. DNA of the CDR3: TGTGCCTGGAGTGTACTTGGGCTCCCAGGCGCCGGGGAGCTGTTTTTT. Translating it yields CAWSVLGLPGAGELFF.

The chain recombines TRBV10-1 with TRBJ1-2; the D gene is possibly TRBD1 (5 bases). Trimming took 11 bases from V and 6 from J, leaving 13 bases between them. The CDR3 length is 11 residues. The germline V gene encodes CDR1 WNHNN and CDR2 SYGVQD (reference sequence). DNA for the CDR3: TGCGCCTCTCGCGCAGGGCATGGCTACACCTTC. It translates to CASRAGHGYTF.

This rearrangement joins TRBV11-3 to TRBJ2-7, with D possibly matching TRBD1 (5 bases). Trimming left V 2 bases short and J 1 base short, with 12 bases between. The CDR3 covers 15 residues. Germline assignment: CDR1 SGHNT and CDR2 YENEEA. The CDR3 loop is CASSLSTGPSYEQYF. The DNA of the CDR3 is TGTGCCAGCAGCTTATCTACAGGTCCTTCCTACGAGCAGTACTTC. The full variable domain, with the rest looked up from reference TRBV11-3 and TRBJ2-7, is EAGVVQSPRYKIIEKKQPVAFWCNPISGHNTLYWYLQNLGQGPELLIRYENEEAVDDSQLPKDRFSAERLKGVDSTLKIQPAELGDSAVYLCASSLSTGPSYEQYFGPGTRLTVT.

In this sample, this clone turned up a few times. V gene TRBV19 combines with J gene TRBJ1-1, with D unresolved. The germline V gene has CDR1 LNHDA and CDR2 SQIVND (reference sequence). With 6 bases removed from V and 7 bases from J, the gap between germline ends came to 15 bases. CDR3 length equals 13 residues. CDR3 residues: CASRGWAADEAFF. CDR3 DNA sequence: TGTGCCAGTAGGGGGTGGGCGGCCGATGAAGCTTTCTTT.

With respect to this clone: One end of the junction is discordant with germline, which a read error may explain. The chain has TRBV28 and TRBJ1-2, with D unresolved. Germline loops: CDR1 MDHEN, CDR2 SYDVKM. The CDR3 loop spans 16 amino acids. CDR3 sequence reads: CASSLYTLRINYGYTF. CDR3 nucleotide sequence: TGTGCCAGCAGTTTATACACCCTTAGAATTAACTATGGCTACACTTTC.

This chain joins TRBV5-1 and TRBJ1-6; 11 bases are a match to TRBD1. Germline V gene data show CDR1 as SGHRS and CDR2 as YFSETQ. The ends lost 2 bases at V and 9 bases at J; junction bases unmatched: 7. The CDR3 extends over 16 amino acids. As DNA, the CDR3 is TGCGCCAGCAGCTTCGGGGGACAGGGGGTCGGTTCACCCCTCCACTTT. This sequence encodes CASSFGGQGVGSPLHF.

CDR3 region: CASSYTRGYSSPLHF. The DNA for the CDR3 is TGTGCCAGCAGTTACACCAGGGGCTACTCTTCTCCCCTCCACTTT. V and J are TRBV6-8 and TRBJ1-6; D is possibly TRBD1 (6 bases). The CDR3 is 15 residues long. Germline-derived CDR1 and CDR2 are MNHGY and SAAAGT. V was trimmed by 2 bases and J by 13 bases, leaving 18 bases between them.

The chain combines TRBV28 with TRBJ1-1, with TRBD1 matching over 9 bases. J lost 5 bases, V lost 8 bases, and 9 bases had no gene match. The CDR3 loop spans 14 amino acids. The germline CDR1 and CDR2 sequences are MDHEN and SYDVKM. The CDR3 DNA follows: TGTGCCAGCTTGCCGGGACAGGGATTGACTGAAGCTTTCTTT. The encoded protein is CASLPGQGLTEAFF.

The V gene is TRBV19, the J gene TRBJ1-6; 7 nucleotides agree with TRBD1. This CDR3 has 17 amino acids. The V segment lost 5 bases and the J segment 0 bases; nucleotides outside the gene matches: 7. Germline CDR1 LNHDA, CDR2 SQIVND (reference sequence). The DNA of the CDR3 is TGTGCCAGTAGTTTCCGACAGGGACGCTCCTATAATTCACCCCTCCACTTT. Protein: CASSFRQGRSYNSPLHF.

This clone was counted between two and nine times. This chain joins TRBV6-8 and TRBJ1-4; no firm D call. The ends were cut back, 6 bases at V and 7 bases at J, with 27 bases in the middle. The CDR3 is 18 amino acids. Looked up from germline, CDR1 is MNHGY and CDR2 is SAAAGT. For the CDR3, the DNA is TGTGCCAGCAGCCGCCAGAACCCCTTGGGAGGAATTGGTGAAAAACTGTTTTTT. It yields the protein CASSRQNPLGGIGEKLFF.

The J gene is TRBJ2-7, the V gene TRBV29-1; D might be TRBD1 (5 bases). The CDR3 spans 12 residues. Trimming removed 3 bases from V and 6 bases from J, with 12 bases in between. CDR1 is SQVTM, CDR2 ANQGSEA, per germline. The DNA of the CDR3 is TGCAGCGTTGACGGCCAGGGAATCGAGCAGTACTTC. Translated: CSVDGQGIEQYF.

The V gene is TRBV11-3, the J gene TRBJ2-1, with 7 bases that match TRBD2. The CDR3 loop spans 17 amino acids. The germline V gene has CDR1 SGHNT and CDR2 YENEEA. V dropped 1 base and J dropped 6; count of bases not matched to a gene: 12. Written as DNA, the CDR3 is TGTGCCAGCAGCTTAGTGGGACTAAGGGCCCCGTCCAATGAGCAGTTCTTC. Residues: CASSLVGLRAPSNEQFF.

The chain joins TRBV10-2 to TRBJ2-6; no definite D call. The length of the CDR3 is 16 residues. CDR1 is WSHSY, CDR2 SAAADI, per germline. Trimming left V 6 bases short and J 0 bases short, with 12 bases between. This CDR3 reads CASSGNINSGANVLTF. In nucleotides, the CDR3 is TGCGCCAGCAGCGGAAACATCAACTCTGGGGCCAACGTCCTGACTTTC.

This clone has just one count. The chain carries TRBV11-3 and TRBJ1-3; D not certain. Germline loops: CDR1 SGHNT, CDR2 YENEEA. Trimming took 3 bases from V and 0 from J, leaving 9 bases between them. The CDR3 contains 15 residues. CDR3 bases: TGTGCCAGCAGCTTGGCCGGCGGCTCTGGAAACACCATATATTTT. This translates into CASSLAGGSGNTIYF.